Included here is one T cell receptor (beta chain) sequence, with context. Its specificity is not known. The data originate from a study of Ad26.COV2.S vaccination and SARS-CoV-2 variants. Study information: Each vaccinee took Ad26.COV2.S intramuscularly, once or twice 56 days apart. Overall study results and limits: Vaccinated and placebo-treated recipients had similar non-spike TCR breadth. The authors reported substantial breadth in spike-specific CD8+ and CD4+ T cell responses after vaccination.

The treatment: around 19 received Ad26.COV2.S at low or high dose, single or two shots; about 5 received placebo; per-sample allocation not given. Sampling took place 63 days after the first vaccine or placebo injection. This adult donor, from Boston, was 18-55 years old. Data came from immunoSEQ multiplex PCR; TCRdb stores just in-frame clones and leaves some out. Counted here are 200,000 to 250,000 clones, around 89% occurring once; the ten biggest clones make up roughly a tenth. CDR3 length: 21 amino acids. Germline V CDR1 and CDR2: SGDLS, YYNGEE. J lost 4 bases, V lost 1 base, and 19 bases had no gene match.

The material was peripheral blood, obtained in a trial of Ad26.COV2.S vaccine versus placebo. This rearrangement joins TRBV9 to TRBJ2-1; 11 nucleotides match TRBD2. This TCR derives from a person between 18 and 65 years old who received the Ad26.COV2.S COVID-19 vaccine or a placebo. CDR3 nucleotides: TGTGCCAGCAGCGTACGAGGGGGACTAGCGGCGCCGGGCGGGAAATACAATGAGCAGTTCTTC. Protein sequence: CASSVRGGLAAPGGKYNEQFF.